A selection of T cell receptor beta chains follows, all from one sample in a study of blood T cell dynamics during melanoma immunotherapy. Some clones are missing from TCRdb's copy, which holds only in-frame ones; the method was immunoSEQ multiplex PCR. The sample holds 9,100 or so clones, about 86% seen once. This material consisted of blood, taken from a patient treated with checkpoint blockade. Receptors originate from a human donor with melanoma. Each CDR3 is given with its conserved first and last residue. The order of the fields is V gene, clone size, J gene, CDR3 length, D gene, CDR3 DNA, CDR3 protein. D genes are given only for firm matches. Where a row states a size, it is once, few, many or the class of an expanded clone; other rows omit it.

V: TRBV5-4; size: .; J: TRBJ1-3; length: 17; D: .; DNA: TGTGCCAGCAGCTTGGGTCCGGGACCCTCCTCTGGAAACACCATATATTTT; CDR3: CASSLGPGPSSGNTIYF
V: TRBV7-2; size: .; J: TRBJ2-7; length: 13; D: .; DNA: TGTGCCAGCAGCTTTGGTCATAGTCGCGAGCAGTACTTC; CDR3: CASSFGHSREQYF
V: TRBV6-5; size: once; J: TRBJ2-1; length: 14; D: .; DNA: TGTGCCAGCAGTTACTTTAGGACGGACAATGAGCAGTTCTTC; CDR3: CASSYFRTDNEQFF
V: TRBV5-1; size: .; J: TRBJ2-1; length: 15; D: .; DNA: TGCGCCAGCAGCTTGGGGGCAGGGCAAGTTAATGAGCAGTTCTTC; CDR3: CASSLGAGQVNEQFF
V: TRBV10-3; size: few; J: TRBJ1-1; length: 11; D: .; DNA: TGTGCCATCGGGGCGAACACTGAAGCTTTCTTT; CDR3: CAIGANTEAFF
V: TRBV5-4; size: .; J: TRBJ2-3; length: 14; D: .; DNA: TGTGCCAGCAGCTATTCAGGGAGTAAGGATACGCAGTATTTT; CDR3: CASSYSGSKDTQYF
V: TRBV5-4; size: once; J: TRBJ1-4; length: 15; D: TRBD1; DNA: TGTGCCAGCAGCCCCACAGGGGGACTTAATGAAAAACTGTTTTTT; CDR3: CASSPTGGLNEKLFF
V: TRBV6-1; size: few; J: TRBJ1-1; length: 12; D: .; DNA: TGTGCCAGCAGGTACACGAACACTGAAGCTTTCTTT; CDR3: CASRYTNTEAFF
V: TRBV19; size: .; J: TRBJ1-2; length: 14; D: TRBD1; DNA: TGTGCCAGTAGTATAGAATGGACAGGTATTGGCTACACCTTC; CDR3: CASSIEWTGIGYTF
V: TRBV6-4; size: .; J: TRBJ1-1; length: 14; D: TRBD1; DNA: TGTGCCAGCAGTGACTCGGACAGGGGTACTGAAGCTTTCTTT; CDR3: CASSDSDRGTEAFF
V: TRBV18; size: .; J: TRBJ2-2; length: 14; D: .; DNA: TGTGCCAGCTCACCGAGACAGAACACCGGGGAGCTGTTTTTT; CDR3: CASSPRQNTGELFF
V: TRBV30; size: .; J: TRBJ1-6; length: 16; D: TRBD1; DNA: TGTGCCTGGGGAAGGCTAGGGACAGGGGATTCGGCACCCCTCCACTTT; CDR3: CAWGRLGTGDSAPLHF
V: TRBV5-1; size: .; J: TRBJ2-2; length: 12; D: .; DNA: TGCGCCAGCAGAGGCTACACCGGGGAGCTGTTTTTT; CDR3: CASRGYTGELFF
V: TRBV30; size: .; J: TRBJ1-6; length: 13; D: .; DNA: TGTGCCTGGAATCGGGGACGTAATTCACCCCTCCACTTT; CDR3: CAWNRGRNSPLHF
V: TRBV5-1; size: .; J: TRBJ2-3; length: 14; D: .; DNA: TGCGCCAGCAGCCCAGGACGGAGCACAGATACGCAGTATTTT; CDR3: CASSPGRSTDTQYF
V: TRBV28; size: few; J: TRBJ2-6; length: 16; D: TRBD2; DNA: TGTGCCAGCAATAGCGGGAGTCCCTCTGGGGCCAACGTCCTGACTTTC; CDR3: CASNSGSPSGANVLTF
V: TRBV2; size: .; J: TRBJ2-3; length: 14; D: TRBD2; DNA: TGTGCCAGCAGTGTACTAGCGGGGGCAGATACGCAGTATTTT; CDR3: CASSVLAGADTQYF
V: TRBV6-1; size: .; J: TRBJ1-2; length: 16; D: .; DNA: TGTGCCAGCAGTGACTTCCGGGGGGCAAGTAACTATGGCTACACCTTC; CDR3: CASSDFRGASNYGYTF
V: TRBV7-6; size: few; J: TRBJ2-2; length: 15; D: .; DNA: TGTGCCAGCAGCTTAGTTGGGTCATACACCGGGGAGCTGTTTTTT; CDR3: CASSLVGSYTGELFF
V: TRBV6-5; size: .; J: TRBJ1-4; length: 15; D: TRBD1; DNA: TGTGCCAGCAGCCACTCGGACAGGGTGTATGAAAAACTGTTTTTT; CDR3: CASSHSDRVYEKLFF
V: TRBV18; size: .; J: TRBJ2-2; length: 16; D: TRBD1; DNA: TGTGCCAGCTCCCCGTTACGGGACAGGGGTGCCGGGGAGCTGTTTTTT; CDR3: CASSPLRDRGAGELFF
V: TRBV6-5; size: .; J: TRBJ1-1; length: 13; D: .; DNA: TGTGCCAGCAGTTACGAACAGAAAACTGAAGCTTTCTTT; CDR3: CASSYEQKTEAFF
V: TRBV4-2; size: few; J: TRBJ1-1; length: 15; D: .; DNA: TGTGCCAGCAGCCAAGAGGGGGAGGGGAACACTGAAGCTTTCTTT; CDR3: CASSQEGEGNTEAFF
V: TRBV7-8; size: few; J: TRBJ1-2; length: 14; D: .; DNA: TGTGCCAGCAGCTTAGATGCTGGGAACTATGGCTACACCTTC; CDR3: CASSLDAGNYGYTF
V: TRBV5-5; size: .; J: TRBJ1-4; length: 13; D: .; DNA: TGTGCCAGCAGTGGGGTAATGGATGAAAAACTGTTTTTT; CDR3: CASSGVMDEKLFF
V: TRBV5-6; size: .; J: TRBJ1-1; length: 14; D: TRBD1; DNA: TGTGCCAGCATCAGAGGGGGCGAGAACACTGAAGCTTTCTTT; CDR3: CASIRGGENTEAFF
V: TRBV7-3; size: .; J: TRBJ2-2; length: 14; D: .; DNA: TGTGCCAGCAGCCGGGACCGGAACACCGGGGAGCTGTTTTTT; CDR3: CASSRDRNTGELFF
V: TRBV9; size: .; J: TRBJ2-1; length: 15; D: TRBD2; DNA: TGTGCCAGCAGCGTAACAGCGGGGGCCTACAATGAGCAGTTCTTC; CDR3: CASSVTAGAYNEQFF
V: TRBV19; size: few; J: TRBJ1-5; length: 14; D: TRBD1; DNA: TGTGCCAGTAGTACGAGGACAGGGGGTCAGCCCCAGCATTTT; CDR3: CASSTRTGGQPQHF
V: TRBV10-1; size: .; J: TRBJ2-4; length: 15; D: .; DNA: TGCGCCAGCAGTGAAGGTCCTGTAGCCAAAAACATTCAGTACTTC; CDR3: CASSEGPVAKNIQYF
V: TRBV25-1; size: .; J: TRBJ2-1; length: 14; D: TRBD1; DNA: TGTGCCAGCAGTCCGACAGGGGTTGTCAATGAGCAGTTCTTC; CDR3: CASSPTGVVNEQFF
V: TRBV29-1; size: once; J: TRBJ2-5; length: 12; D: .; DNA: TGCAGCGTTGGAGGGGGGTCCGAGACCCAGTACTTC; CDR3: CSVGGGSETQYF
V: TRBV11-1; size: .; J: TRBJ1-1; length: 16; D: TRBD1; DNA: TGTGCCAGCAGCTTACTGACAGGGGCCCCGAACACTGAAGCTTTCTTT; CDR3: CASSLLTGAPNTEAFF
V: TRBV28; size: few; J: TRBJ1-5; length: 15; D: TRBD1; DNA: TGTGCCAGCAGTTGGGGGGACAGGGTGAATCAGCCCCAGCATTTT; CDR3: CASSWGDRVNQPQHF
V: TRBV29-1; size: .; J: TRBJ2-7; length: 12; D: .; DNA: TGCAGCGGGGGACTGGGGCCTAGTGAGCAGTACTTC; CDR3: CSGGLGPSEQYF
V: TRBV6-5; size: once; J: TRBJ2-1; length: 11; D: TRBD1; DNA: TGTGCCAGCAGTTACGGGACAGGGGAGTTCTTC; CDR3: CASSYGTGEFF
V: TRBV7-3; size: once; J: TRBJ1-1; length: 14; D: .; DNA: TGTGCCAGCAGCTTGTTTGCAGAGAACACTGAAGCTTTCTTT; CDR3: CASSLFAENTEAFF
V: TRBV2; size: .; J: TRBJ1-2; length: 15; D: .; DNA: TGTGCCAGCAGTGGTGGGCAGACACCTAACTATGGCTACACCTTC; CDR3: CASSGGQTPNYGYTF
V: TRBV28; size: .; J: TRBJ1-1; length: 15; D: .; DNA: TGTGCCAGCAGTCATCCAAGGGGGGGGGTCCCTGAAGCTTTCTTT; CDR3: CASSHPRGGVPEAFF
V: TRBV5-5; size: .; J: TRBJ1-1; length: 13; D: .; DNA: TGTGCCAGCAGCTTGGTTCCGGACACTGAAGCTTTCTTT; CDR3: CASSLVPDTEAFF
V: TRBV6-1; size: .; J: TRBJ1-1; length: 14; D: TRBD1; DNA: TGTGCCAGCAGCCGTACCGGGACAGGGACTGAAGCTTTCTTT; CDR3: CASSRTGTGTEAFF
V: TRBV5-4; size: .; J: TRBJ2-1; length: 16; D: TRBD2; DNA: TGTGCCAGCAGCTCCGGGGGGACTCGCTCCTACAATGAGCAGTTCTTC; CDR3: CASSSGGTRSYNEQFF
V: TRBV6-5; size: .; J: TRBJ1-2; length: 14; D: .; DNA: TGTGCCAGCAGTTCCCCGGACACCGGCTATGGCTACACCTTC; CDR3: CASSSPDTGYGYTF
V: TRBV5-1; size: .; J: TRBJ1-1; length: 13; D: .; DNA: TGCGCCAGCAGCTTGGAAGGGGGAGGTGACGCTTTCTTT; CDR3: CASSLEGGGDAFF
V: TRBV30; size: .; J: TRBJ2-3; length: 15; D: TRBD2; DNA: TGTGCCTGGAGCCAGGGGAGCGGGGGTCCAGATACGCAGTATTTT; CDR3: CAWSQGSGGPDTQYF
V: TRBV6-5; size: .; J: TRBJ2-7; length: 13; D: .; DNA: TGTGCCAGCAGTTACTCGGAAGACTACGAGCAGTACTTC; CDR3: CASSYSEDYEQYF
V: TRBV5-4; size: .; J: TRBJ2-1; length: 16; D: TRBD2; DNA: TGTGCCAGCAGGCCGCCCGGGCAGCGGGGCTACAATGAGCAGTTCTTC; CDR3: CASRPPGQRGYNEQFF
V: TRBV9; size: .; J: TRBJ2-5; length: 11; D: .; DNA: TGTGCCAGCAGCGAGGAGAAGACCCAGTACTTC; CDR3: CASSEEKTQYF
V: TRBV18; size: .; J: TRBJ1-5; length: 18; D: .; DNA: TGTGCCAGCTCATTTAAAAGGACAGACCCATTAGGGGATCAGCCCCAGCATTTT; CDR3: CASSFKRTDPLGDQPQHF
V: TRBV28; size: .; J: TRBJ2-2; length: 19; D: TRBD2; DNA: TGTGCCAGCACCCTTTTTCCCGGGACTAGCGGGGGCCACACCGGGGAGCTGTTTTTT; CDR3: CASTLFPGTSGGHTGELFF
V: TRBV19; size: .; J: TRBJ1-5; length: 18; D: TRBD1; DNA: TGTGCCAGTAGTACTACTCGCCTTTTGGCAGGGGGCTATCAGCCCCAGCATTTT; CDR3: CASSTTRLLAGGYQPQHF
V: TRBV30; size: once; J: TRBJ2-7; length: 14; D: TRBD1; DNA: TGTGCCTGGTCGACAGGGGGGGGTCTTGGCGAGCAGTACTTC; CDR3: CAWSTGGGLGEQYF
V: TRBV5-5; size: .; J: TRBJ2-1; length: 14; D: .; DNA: TGTGCCAGCAGCTTGGCCGCTTTCCCGGATGAGCAGTTCTTC; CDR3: CASSLAAFPDEQFF
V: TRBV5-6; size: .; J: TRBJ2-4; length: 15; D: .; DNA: TGTGCCAGCAGCTTGGTTCACAAAACCAAAAACATTCAGTACTTC; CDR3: CASSLVHKTKNIQYF
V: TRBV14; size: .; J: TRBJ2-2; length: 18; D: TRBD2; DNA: TGTGCCAGCAGCCAATACCCCCGGAGTAGCGGGGGGAGCGGGGAGCTGTTTTTT; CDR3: CASSQYPRSSGGSGELFF